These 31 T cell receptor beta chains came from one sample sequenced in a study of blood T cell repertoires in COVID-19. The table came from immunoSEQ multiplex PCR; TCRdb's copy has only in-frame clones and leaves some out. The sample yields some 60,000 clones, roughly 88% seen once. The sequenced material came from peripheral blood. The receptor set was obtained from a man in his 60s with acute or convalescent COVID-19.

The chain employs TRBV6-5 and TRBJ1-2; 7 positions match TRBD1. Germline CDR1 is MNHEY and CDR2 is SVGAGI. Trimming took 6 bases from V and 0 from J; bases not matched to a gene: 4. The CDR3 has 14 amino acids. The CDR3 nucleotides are TGTGCCAGCAGCGGGGACAGAGCTAACTATGGCTACACCTTC. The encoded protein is CASSGDRANYGYTF.

CDR3 DNA: TGTGCCAGTAGCCGGGCTTTTCGGGGTGAGCAGTTCTTC. This translates into CASSRAFRGEQFF. The chain employs TRBV19 and TRBJ2-1; D perhaps matches TRBD2 (5 bases). The ends were cut back, 6 bases at V and 9 bases at J, with 15 bases in the middle. The CDR3 length is 13 residues. The germline V gene has CDR1 LNHDA and CDR2 SQIVND (reference sequence).

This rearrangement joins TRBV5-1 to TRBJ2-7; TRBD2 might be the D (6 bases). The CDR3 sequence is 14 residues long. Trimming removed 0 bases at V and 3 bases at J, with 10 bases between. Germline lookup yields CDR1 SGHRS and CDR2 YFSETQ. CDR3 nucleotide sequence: TGCGCCAGCAGCTTGGGACTAGATGTCTACGAGCAGTACTTC. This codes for CASSLGLDVYEQYF.

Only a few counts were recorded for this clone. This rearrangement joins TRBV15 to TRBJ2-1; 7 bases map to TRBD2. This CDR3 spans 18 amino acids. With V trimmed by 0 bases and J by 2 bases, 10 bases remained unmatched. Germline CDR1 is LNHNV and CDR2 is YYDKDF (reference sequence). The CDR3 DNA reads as TGTGCCACCAGCAGAGATCTGAAACGAGCGGGGACCTACAATGAGCAGTTCTTC. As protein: CATSRDLKRAGTYNEQFF.

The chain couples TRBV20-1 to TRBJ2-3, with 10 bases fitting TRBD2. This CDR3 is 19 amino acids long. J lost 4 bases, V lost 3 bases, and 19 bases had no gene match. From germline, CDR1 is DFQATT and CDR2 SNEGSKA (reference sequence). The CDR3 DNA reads TGCAGTGCTAGTTCCGGTACTAGCGGGAAGGGGTTGGTGGCAGATACGCAGTATTTT. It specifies CSASSGTSGKGLVADTQYF.

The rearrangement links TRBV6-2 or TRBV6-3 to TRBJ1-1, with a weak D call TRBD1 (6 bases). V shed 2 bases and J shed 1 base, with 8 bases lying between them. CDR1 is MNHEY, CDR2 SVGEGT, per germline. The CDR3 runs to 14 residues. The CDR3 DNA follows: TGTGCCAGCAGTTACGGGGGGGCGAACACTGAAGCTTTCTTT. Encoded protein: CASSYGGANTEAFF.

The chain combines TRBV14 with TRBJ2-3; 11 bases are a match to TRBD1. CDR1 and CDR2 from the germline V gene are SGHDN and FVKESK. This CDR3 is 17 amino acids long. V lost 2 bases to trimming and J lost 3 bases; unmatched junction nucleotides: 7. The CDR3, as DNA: TGTGCCAGCAGCCAACTAGGACAGGGGGCATGGACAGATACGCAGTATTTT. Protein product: CASSQLGQGAWTDTQYF. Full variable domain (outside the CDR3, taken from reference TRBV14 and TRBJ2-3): EAGVTQFPSHSVIEKGQTVTLRCDPISGHDNLYWYRRVMGKEIKFLLHFVKESKQDESGMPNNRFLAERTGGTYSTLKVQPAELEDSGVYFCASSQLGQGAWTDTQYFGPGTRLTVL.

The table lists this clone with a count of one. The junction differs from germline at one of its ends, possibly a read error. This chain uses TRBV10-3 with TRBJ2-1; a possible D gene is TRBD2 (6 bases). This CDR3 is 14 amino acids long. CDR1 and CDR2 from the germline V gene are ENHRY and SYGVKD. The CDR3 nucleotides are TGTGCCATCAGGGGCCGGGACTCCAACAATGAGCAGTTCTTC. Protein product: CAIRGRDSNNEQFF.

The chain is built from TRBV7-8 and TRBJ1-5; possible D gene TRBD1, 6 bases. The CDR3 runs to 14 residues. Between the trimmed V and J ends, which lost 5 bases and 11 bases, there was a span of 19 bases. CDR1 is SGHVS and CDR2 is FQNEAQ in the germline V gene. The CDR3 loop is CASSLARGWGSQHF. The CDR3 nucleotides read TGTGCCAGCAGCCTTGCCAGGGGATGGGGGTCCCAGCATTTT. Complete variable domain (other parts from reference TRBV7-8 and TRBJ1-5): GAGVSQSPRYKVAKRGQDVALRCDPISGHVSLFWYQQALGQGPEFLTYFQNEAQLDKSGLPSDRFFAERPEGSVSTLKIQRTQQEDSAVYLCASSLARGWGSQHFGDGTRLSIL.

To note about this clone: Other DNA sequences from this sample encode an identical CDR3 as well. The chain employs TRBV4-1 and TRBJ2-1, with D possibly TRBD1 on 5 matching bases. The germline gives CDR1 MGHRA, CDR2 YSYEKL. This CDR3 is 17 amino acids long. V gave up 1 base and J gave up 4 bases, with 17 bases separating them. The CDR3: CASSQGVAAGRYNEQFF. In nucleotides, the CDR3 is TGCGCCAGCAGCCAAGGGGTGGCGGCAGGGCGATACAATGAGCAGTTCTTC.

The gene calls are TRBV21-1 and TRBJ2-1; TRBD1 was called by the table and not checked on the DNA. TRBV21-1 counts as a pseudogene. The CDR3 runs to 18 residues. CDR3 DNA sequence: TGTGCCAGCAGCAAAGTGAGACAGGTAACGCTTCATTACAATGAGCAGTTCTTC. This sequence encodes CASSKVRQVTLHYNEQFF.

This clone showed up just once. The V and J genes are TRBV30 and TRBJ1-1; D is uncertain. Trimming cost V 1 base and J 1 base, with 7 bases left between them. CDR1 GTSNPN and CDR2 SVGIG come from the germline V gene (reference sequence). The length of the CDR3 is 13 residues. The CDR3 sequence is CAWSAVPNTEAFF. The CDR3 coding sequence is TGTGCCTGGAGTGCGGTTCCGAACACTGAAGCTTTCTTT.

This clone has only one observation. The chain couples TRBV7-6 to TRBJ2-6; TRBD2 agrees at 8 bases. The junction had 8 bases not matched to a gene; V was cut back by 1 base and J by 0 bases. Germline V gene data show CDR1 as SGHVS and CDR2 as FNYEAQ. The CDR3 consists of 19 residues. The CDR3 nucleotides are TGTGCCAGCAGCTTAGATACAGCGGGAGCCCTCTCTGGGGCCAACGTCCTGACTTTC. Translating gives CASSLDTAGALSGANVLTF.

CDR3 sequence reads: CAWSVRRGLVGEKLFF. DNA of the CDR3: TGTGCCTGGAGTGTGAGGAGGGGGCTAGTGGGGGAAAAACTGTTTTTT. The V gene is TRBV30, the J gene TRBJ1-4; 7 bases match TRBD1. J was trimmed by 8 bases and V by 0 bases; bases with no gene match: 12. Per germline, CDR1 GTSNPN and CDR2 SVGIG (reference sequence). CDR3 size: 16 residues.

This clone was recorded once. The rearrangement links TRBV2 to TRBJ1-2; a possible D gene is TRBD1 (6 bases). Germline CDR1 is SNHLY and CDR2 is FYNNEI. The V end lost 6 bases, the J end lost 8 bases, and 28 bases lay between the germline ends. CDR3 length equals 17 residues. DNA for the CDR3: TGTGCCAGCAGACAGGGAAGGGAACTGGGCGAAATGGGGGGCTACACCTTC. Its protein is CASRQGRELGEMGGYTF.

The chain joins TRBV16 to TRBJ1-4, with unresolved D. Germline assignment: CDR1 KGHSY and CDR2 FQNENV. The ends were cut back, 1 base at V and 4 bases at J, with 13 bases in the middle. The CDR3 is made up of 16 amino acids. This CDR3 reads CASSQFLGGINEKLFF. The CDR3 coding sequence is TGTGCCAGCAGCCAATTTTTAGGAGGAATTAATGAAAAACTGTTTTTT. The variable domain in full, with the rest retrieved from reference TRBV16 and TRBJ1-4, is GEEVAQTPKHLVRGEGQKAKLYCAPIKGHSYVFWYQQVLKNEFKFLISFQNENVFDETGMPKERFSAKCLPNSPCSLEIQATKLEDSAVYFCASSQFLGGINEKLFFGSGTQLSVL.

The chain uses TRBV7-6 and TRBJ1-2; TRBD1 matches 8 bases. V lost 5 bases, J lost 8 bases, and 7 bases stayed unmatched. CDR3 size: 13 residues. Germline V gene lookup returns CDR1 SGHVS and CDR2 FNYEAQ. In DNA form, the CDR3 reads TGTGCCAGCAGCCTGCGACAGGGGAGCGGCTACACCTTC. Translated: CASSLRQGSGYTF. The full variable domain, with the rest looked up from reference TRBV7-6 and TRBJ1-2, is GAGVSQSPRYKVTKRGQDVALRCDPISGHVSLYWYRQALGQGPEFLTYFNYEAQQDKSGLPNDRFSAERPEGSISTLTIQRTEQRDSAMYRCASSLRQGSGYTFGSGTRLTVV.

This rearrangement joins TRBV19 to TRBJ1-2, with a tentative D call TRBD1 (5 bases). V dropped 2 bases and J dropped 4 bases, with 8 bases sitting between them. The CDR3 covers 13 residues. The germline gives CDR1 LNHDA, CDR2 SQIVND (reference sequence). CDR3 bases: TGTGCCAGTAGTATAAGGGGTGTCTATGGCTACACCTTC. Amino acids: CASSIRGVYGYTF.

In nucleotides, the CDR3 is TGTGCCAGCAGCCCTTCGGGTGAGACCCAGTACTTC. Residues: CASSPSGETQYF. J is TRBJ2-5 and V is TRBV3-1 (or the pseudogene TRBV3-2); D unclear. In germline, CDR1 is LGHDT, CDR2 YNNKEL (reference sequence). CDR3 length: 12 amino acids. V lost 4 bases, J lost 5 bases, and 8 bases lay in between.

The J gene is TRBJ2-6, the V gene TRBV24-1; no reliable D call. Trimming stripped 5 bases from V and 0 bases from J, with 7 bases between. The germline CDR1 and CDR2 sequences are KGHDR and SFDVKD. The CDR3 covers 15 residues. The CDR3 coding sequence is TGTGCCACCAGTGGAGGCGGCTCTGGGGCCAACGTCCTGACTTTC. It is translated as CATSGGGSGANVLTF.

DNA for the CDR3: TGCGCCAGCAGCCTGCCGGGACAGGGGGGTGCCTATGGCTACACCTTC. This codes for CASSLPGQGGAYGYTF. The rearrangement uses TRBV4-1 and TRBJ1-2; 11 bases agree with TRBD1. In germline, CDR1 is MGHRA, CDR2 YSYEKL. V shed 4 bases and J 4 bases; nucleotides not matched to a gene: 8. The CDR3 spans 16 residues.

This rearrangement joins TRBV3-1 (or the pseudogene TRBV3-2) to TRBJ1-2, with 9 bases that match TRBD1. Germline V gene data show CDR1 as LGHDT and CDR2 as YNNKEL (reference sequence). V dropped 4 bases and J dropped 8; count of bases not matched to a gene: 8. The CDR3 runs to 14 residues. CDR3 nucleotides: TGTGCCAGCAGCCCGAGGACAGGGGAAGTAGGCTACACCTTC. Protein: CASSPRTGEVGYTF.

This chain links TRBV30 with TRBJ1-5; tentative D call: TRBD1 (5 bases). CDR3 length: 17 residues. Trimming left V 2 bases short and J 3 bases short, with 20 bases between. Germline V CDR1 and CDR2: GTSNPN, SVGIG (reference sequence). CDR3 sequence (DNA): TGTGCCTGGAGTCCATCCTGGGGCGGACGTCACAATCAGCCCCAGCATTTT. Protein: CAWSPSWGGRHNQPQHF.

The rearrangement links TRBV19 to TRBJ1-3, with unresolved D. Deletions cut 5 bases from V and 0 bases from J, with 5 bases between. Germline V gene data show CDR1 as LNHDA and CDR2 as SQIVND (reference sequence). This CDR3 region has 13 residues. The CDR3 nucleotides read TGTGCCAGTAGTGCGGTCTCTGGAAACACCATATATTTT. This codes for CASSAVSGNTIYF.

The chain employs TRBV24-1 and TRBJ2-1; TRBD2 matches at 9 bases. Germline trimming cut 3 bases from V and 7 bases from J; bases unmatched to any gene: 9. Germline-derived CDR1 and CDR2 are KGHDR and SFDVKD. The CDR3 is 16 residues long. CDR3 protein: CATSDPIGGRENEQFF. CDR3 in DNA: TGTGCCACCAGTGATCCGATTGGCGGGAGGGAAAATGAGCAGTTCTTC.

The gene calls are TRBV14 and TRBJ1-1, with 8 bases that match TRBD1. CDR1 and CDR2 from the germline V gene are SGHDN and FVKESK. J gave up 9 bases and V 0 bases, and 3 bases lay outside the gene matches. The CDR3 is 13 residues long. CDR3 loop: CASSQEWTGQAFF. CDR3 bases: TGTGCCAGCAGCCAAGAGTGGACAGGGCAAGCTTTCTTT.

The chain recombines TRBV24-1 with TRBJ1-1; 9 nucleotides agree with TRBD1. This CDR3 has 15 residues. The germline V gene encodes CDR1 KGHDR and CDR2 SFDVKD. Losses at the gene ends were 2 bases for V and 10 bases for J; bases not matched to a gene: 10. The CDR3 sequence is CATSDWDRDREVAFF. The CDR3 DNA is TGTGCCACCAGTGATTGGGACCGGGACAGGGAGGTAGCTTTCTTT.

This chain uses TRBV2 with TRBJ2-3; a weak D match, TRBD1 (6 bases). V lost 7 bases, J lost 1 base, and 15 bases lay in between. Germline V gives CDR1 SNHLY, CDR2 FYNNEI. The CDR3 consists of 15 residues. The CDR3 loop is CASKGQPIRTDTQYF. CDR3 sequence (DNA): TGTGCCAGCAAGGGACAACCGATCCGCACAGATACGCAGTATTTT.

CDR3 sequence (DNA): TGTGCCAGCAGCCAAGATCTTATCCGGGACAGGGGCTCAGATACGCAGTATTTT. Encoded protein: CASSQDLIRDRGSDTQYF. The J gene is TRBJ2-3, the V gene TRBV4-2; TRBD1 matches 10 bases. After removal of 0 bases from V and 4 bases from J, the junction contained 10 bases not matched to a gene. The CDR3 covers 18 residues. The germline V gene has CDR1 LGHNA and CDR2 YNFKEQ.

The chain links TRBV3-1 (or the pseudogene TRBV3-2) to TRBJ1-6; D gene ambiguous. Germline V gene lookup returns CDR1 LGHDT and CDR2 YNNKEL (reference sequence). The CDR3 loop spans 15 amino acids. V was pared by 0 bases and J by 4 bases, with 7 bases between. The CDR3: CASSQELQYNSPLHF. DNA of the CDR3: TGTGCCAGCAGCCAAGAATTACAGTATAATTCACCCCTCCACTTT.

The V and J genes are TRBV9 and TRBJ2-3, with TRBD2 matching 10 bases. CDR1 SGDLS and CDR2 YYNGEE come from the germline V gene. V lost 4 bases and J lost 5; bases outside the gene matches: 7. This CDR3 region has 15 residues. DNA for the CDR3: TGTGCCAGCAGCTCCCAGCGGGAGGGGTTAGATACGCAGTATTTT. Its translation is CASSSQREGLDTQYF.